These 3 T cell receptor beta chains share one sample of origin, sequenced in a study of T-cell memory formation after mild COVID-19. Each CDR3 protein gets one entry after TCRdb re-called the 5' RACE reads with MiXCR. The table records 250,000 to 400,000 distinct CDR3 sequences, around 15% of them present only once. The material sequenced was PBMCs or a T cell subset sorted from them (not recorded which). Receptors were obtained from a man between 18 and 35 years old who had mild COVID-19 (a few samples of this study predate the infection). Cell type and time point are not known.

This clonotype was seen a few times. This chain joins TRBV4-2 and TRBJ1-1, with a weak D call TRBD1 (5 bases). CDR1 and CDR2 from the germline V gene are LGHNA and YNFKEQ. This CDR3 region has 14 residues. Trimming shortened V by 4 bases and J by 0 bases, and 9 bases separated the two germline ends. The CDR3 DNA reads as TGTGCCAGCAGCCCGACAGCTATGAACACTGAAGCTTTCTTT. As protein: CASSPTAMNTEAFF.

This chain joins TRBV7-2 and TRBJ2-1; TRBD1 matches 7 bases. The CDR3 covers 13 residues. The germline CDR1 and CDR2 sequences are SGHTA and FQGNSA. J gave up 8 bases and V 6 bases, and 7 bases lay outside the gene matches. This CDR3 reads CASRRGPTDEQFF. Written as DNA, the CDR3 is TGTGCCAGCAGGAGGGGGCCCACGGATGAGCAGTTCTTC.

The chain joins TRBV5-1 to TRBJ2-5; 12 bases agree with TRBD2. The V gene end was trimmed by 3 bases and the J gene end by 5 bases; junction bases not matched to a gene: 5. The CDR3 covers 15 residues. Germline V gene lookup returns CDR1 SGHRS and CDR2 YFSETQ. Here the CDR3 DNA reads TGCGCCAGCAGCTCAGGGACTAGCGGGCCGGAGACCCAGTACTTC. Translated: CASSSGTSGPETQYF.